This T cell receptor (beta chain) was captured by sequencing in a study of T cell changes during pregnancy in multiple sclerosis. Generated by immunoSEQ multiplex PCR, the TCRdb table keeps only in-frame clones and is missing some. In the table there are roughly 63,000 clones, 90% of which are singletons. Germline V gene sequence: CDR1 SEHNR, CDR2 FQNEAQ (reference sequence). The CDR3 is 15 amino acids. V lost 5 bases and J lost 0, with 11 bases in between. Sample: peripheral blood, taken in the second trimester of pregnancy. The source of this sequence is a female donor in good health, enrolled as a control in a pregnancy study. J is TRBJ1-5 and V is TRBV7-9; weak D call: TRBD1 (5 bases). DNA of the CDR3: TGTGCCAGCAGCAATACAGGCACTAGCAATCAGCCCCAGCATTTT. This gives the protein CASSNTGTSNQPQHF. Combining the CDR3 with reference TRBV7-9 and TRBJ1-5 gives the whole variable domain DTGVSQNPRHKITKRGQNVTFRCDPISEHNRLYWYRQTLGQGPEFLTYFQNEAQLEKSRLLSDRFSAERPKGSFSTLEIQRTEQGDSAMYLCASSNTGTSNQPQHFGDGTRLSIL.